Below are 4 T cell receptor beta chains sequenced from a single sample in a study of beta chain features in type 1 diabetes. Since all of the isolated RNA was reverse transcribed, expressed TCRB transcripts were what got sequenced. The assay was immunoSEQ multiplex PCR, and TCRdb's table has in-frame clones only and misses some. The profile shows 130,000 or so clones, around 17% of them singletons. These receptors lack a known antigen. Regarding the study as a whole: TCRB CDR3s from Type 1 diabetes patients were moderately but significantly shorter in all four CD4+ subsets.

Sequenced sample: central memory CD4+ T cells from blood. The receptors stem from a man aged 30-40 years with type 1 diabetes.

This chain joins TRBV7-6 and TRBJ2-1; TRBD2 matches 12 bases. The CDR3 runs to 14 residues. J gave up 8 bases and V 4 bases, and 3 bases lay outside the gene matches. CDR1 and CDR2 (germline): SGHVS, FNYEAQ. CDR3 protein: CASSSSGGGDEQFF. The CDR3 coding sequence is TGTGCCAGCAGCTCTAGCGGGGGGGGCGATGAGCAGTTCTTC.

The gene calls are TRBV7-9 and TRBJ1-2; tentative D call: TRBD1 (5 bases). CDR3 size: 15 residues. Germline CDR1 and CDR2: SEHNR and FQNEAQ (reference sequence). Trimming removed 5 bases at V and 7 bases at J, with 20 bases between. The CDR3 DNA is TGTGCCAGCAGCGGGCAGGGCCGCGGGTTGGGTGGCTACACCTTC. It is translated as CASSGQGRGLGGYTF.

This clone occurred many times. V is TRBV7-9 and J is TRBJ2-3, with D hard to call. The CDR3 sequence is 15 residues long. The germline V and J ends were trimmed by 4 bases and 0 bases, with 11 bases remaining between them. Per germline, CDR1 SEHNR and CDR2 FQNEAQ (reference sequence). The CDR3 DNA sequence: TGTGCCAGCAGCTCCCGTCTAGAGAGCACAGATACGCAGTATTTT. Amino acid sequence: CASSSRLESTDTQYF.

This clone is labeled as medium-sized. Other DNA sequences of this sample code for an identical CDR3. This chain links TRBV7-9 with TRBJ1-6, with a tentative D call TRBD1 (5 bases). CDR3 size: 15 residues. Trimming stripped 4 bases from V and 10 bases from J, with 17 bases between. Germline V gives CDR1 SEHNR, CDR2 FQNEAQ (reference sequence). The CDR3 protein is CASSSMGGRESPLHF. The CDR3 region has the DNA TGTGCCAGCAGCTCAATGGGGGGTCGAGAATCACCCCTCCACTTT.